Shown below are 26 T cell receptor beta chains from a single sample sequenced in a study of molecular identifiers for immune sequencing clone quantification (dated by TCRdb to the late 2010s). Library method: PCR. TCRdb records Illumina HiSeq 4000 as the sequencer. The raw public reads went through TCRdb reprocessing: fastp at Q25, MiXCR clone calling, in-frame beta chains kept. Under each unique CDR3 protein, matching rows form one entry showing the most common genes and DNA. This sample gives hundreds of thousands of distinct CDR3 sequences in total; about 20% of them show up just once. Roughly 0.83% of the sample belongs to the ten largest clones. Sample: naive CD8+ T cells from blood, with Jurkat cell RNA spiked in. Sample cell subset or site, as interpreted from the label and publication: FACS-sorted CD8+CD4-CCR7+CD45RA+ naive T cells. The source is a human donor in good health. Some libraries in this study had Jurkat cell RNA spiked in.

In its sample, this clonotype was seen a few times. The chain combines TRBV4-1 with TRBJ2-7; unclear D gene. The CDR3 runs to 15 residues. V was clipped by 0 bases and J by 0 bases, with 9 bases between them. The germline gives CDR1 MGHRA, CDR2 YSYEKL. CDR3 loop: CASSQDSTYSYEQYF. The CDR3 bases are TGCGCCAGCAGCCAAGATTCTACATACTCCTACGAGCAGTACTTC.

J is TRBJ2-3 and V is TRBV9; tentative D call: TRBD2 (5 bases). The CDR3 spans 15 residues. Germline CDR1 SGDLS, CDR2 YYNGEE. V lost 0 bases to trimming and J lost 2 bases, with 10 bases between them. Here the CDR3 DNA reads TGTGCCAGCAGCGTAGACGGGGAACTCACAGATACGCAGTATTTT. Translated, it gives CASSVDGELTDTQYF.

This clonotype was found many times. The V and J genes are TRBV6-2 or TRBV6-3 and TRBJ2-7; possibly TRBD1 for D (6 bases). V lost 5 bases, J lost 5 bases, and 19 bases lay in between. This CDR3 comprises 15 residues. Germline V lookup: CDR1 MNHEY, CDR2 SVGEGT. The CDR3 protein is CASSNETGFGDEQYF. Here the CDR3 DNA reads TGTGCCAGCAGTAACGAAACAGGGTTTGGTGACGAGCAGTACTTC.

The sample holds many counts of this clonotype. This CDR3 is CASSEGGPYAAGANVLTF. Here the CDR3 DNA reads TGTGCCAGCAGCGAAGGGGGCCCCTATGCAGCTGGGGCCAACGTCCTGACTTTC. The chain couples TRBV9 to TRBJ2-6, with 7 nucleotides matching TRBD1. V was pared by 3 bases and J by 2 bases, with 11 bases of the junction left unmatched. This CDR3 is 18 amino acids long. Per germline, CDR1 SGDLS and CDR2 YYNGEE.

Note on this clonotype: A clone one base away is much larger, so this may be a read error. Since no conserved phenylalanine or tryptophan closes the CDR3, a read error is the likely cause. The gene calls are TRBV12-3 or TRBV12-4 and TRBJ2-3, with 12 bases identical to TRBD2. Losses at the gene ends were 6 bases for V and 5 bases for J; bases not matched to a gene: 3. This CDR3 contains 14 residues. The CDR3 sequence is CASSRGLAGDTQYS. The CDR3, as DNA: TGTGCCAGCAGCCGGGGACTAGCGGGAGATACGCAGTATTCT.

This clonotype has more than one count but fewer than ten. J is TRBJ2-2 and V is TRBV10-1; D remains unclear. V lost 0 bases and J 6 bases, leaving 11 bases between the germline ends. This CDR3 spans 15 amino acids. Germline CDR1 WNHNN, CDR2 SYGVQD (reference sequence). DNA of the CDR3: TGCGCCAGCAGTGAGTCGATCCCTGGGGCCGGGGAGCTGTTTTTT. Its protein is CASSESIPGAGELFF.

This clonotype was detected only a few times. J is TRBJ2-5 and V is TRBV6-5; 8 nucleotides line up with TRBD2. V trimming: 4 bases; J trimming: 5 bases; junction bases outside the gene matches: 6. The length of the CDR3 is 14 residues. The germline V gene has CDR1 MNHEY and CDR2 SVGAGI. The CDR3 reads CASSLSGSGETQYF. The CDR3 DNA follows: TGTGCCAGCAGTTTGAGCGGGAGCGGGGAGACCCAGTACTTC.

About this clonotype itself: Being one base from a much bigger clone, this may be a read error. V and J are TRBV28 and TRBJ2-7; 7 bases are shared with TRBD1. The CDR3 is made up of 13 amino acids. The germline V gene encodes CDR1 MDHEN and CDR2 SYDVKM. Here the CDR3 reads CAGSTNRGNEQYF. The CDR3 coding sequence is TGTGCCGGCAGTACAAACAGGGGCAACGAGCAGTACTTC.

As to this clonotype: This sequence may be a read error, since a much larger clone differs from it by one base. The chain recombines TRBV6-6 with TRBJ2-3; D uncertain. Between the trimmed V and J ends, which lost 2 bases and 1 base, there was a span of 4 bases. The CDR3 has 13 residues. CDR1 and CDR2 (germline): MNHNY, SVGAGI (reference sequence). Here the CDR3 DNA reads TGTGCCAGCAGTTACCACCGCACAGATACGCAGTATTTT. This translates into CASSYHRTDTQYF.

This clonotype was recorded at least ten times. This chain connects TRBV20-1 to TRBJ2-5, with TRBD1 identical over 9 bases. The CDR3 contains 14 residues. Trimming took 1 base from V and 4 from J; bases not matched to a gene: 4. Germline V CDR1 and CDR2: DFQATT, SNEGSKA (reference sequence). CDR3 DNA sequence: TGCAGTGCTAGAGTAGGGACAGGGAGAGAGACCCAGTACTTC. Protein product: CSARVGTGRETQYF.

In its sample, this clonotype was seen many times. This chain joins TRBV6-5 and TRBJ1-2, with TRBD1 matching 7 bases. With 2 bases clipped from V and 6 bases from J, the junction kept 12 bases outside the gene matches. The CDR3 is 16 amino acids. Looked up from germline, CDR1 is MNHEY and CDR2 is SVGAGI. CDR3 nucleotide sequence: TGTGCCAGCAGTTACACCCTAGACAGGGTAATTAATGGCTACACCTTC. This sequence encodes CASSYTLDRVINGYTF.

This clonotype has a handful of counts. V usage is TRBV19 and J usage is TRBJ2-7; TRBD1 is a possible D gene (6 bases). Trimming shortened V by 0 bases and J by 0 bases, and 18 bases separated the two germline ends. The CDR3 covers 18 residues. In germline, CDR1 is LNHDA, CDR2 SQIVND (reference sequence). In DNA form, the CDR3 reads TGTGCCAGTAGTATAGATCTTCGGACAGACGAGCCCTCCTACGAGCAGTACTTC. Translated: CASSIDLRTDEPSYEQYF.

This clonotype occurred many times. V is TRBV7-9 and J is TRBJ2-5; D possibly corresponds to TRBD2 (6 bases). Germline CDR1 is SEHNR and CDR2 is FQNEAQ (reference sequence). This CDR3 spans 15 amino acids. Trimming pared 1 base from V and 4 bases from J, leaving 13 bases between. This CDR3 reads CASSLGGRTTETQYF. As DNA, the CDR3 is TGTGCCAGCAGCTTAGGGGGGAGGACTACAGAGACCCAGTACTTC. The whole variable domain, remainder taken from reference TRBV7-9 and TRBJ2-5, is DTGVSQNPRHKITKRGQNVTFRCDPISEHNRLYWYRQTLGQGPEFLTYFQNEAQLEKSRLLSDRFSAERPKGSFSTLEIQRTEQGDSAMYLCASSLGGRTTETQYFGPGTRLLVL.

The sample holds many counts of this clonotype. This chain connects TRBV9 to TRBJ1-3; 7 bases line up with TRBD1. The V gene's germline CDR1 is SGDLS and CDR2 YYNGEE. CDR3 length equals 15 residues. V trimming: 3 bases; J trimming: 0 bases; junction bases outside the gene matches: 3. The CDR3 here is CASSEGQSSGNTIYF. The CDR3 region has the DNA TGTGCCAGCAGCGAGGGACAGAGCTCTGGAAACACCATATATTTT. Based on the CDR3 plus reference TRBV9 and TRBJ1-3, the full variable domain is DSGVTQTPKHLITATGQRVTLRCSPRSGDLSVYWYQQSLDQGLQFLIQYYNGEERAKGNILERFSAQQFPDLHSELNLSSLELGDSALYFCASSEGQSSGNTIYFGEGSWLTVV.

Turning to this clonotype: A much larger clone lies one base from this, so it may be a read error. The chain has TRBV19 and TRBJ2-7; perhaps D is TRBD1 or TRBD2 (5 bases each). The V gene lost 4 bases and the J gene lost 3 bases, with 16 bases spanning the gap. The CDR3 sequence is 15 residues long. Per the germline V gene, CDR1 is LNHDA and CDR2 is SQIVND (reference sequence). The CDR3 DNA is TGTGCCAGTAGTACACTTGCCGGGACCAGCTACGAGCAGTACTTC. Encoded protein: CASSTLAGTSYEQYF.

As to this clonotype: This may be a read error: a much more frequent sequence differs by one nucleotide. This sequence joins TRBV4-1 and TRBJ1-1; D is perhaps TRBD1 (6 bases). The CDR3 runs to 15 residues. The V and J ends lost 0 bases and 1 base respectively, with 9 bases between them. Germline CDR1 MGHRA, CDR2 YSYEKL. CDR3 loop: CASSQDWGPNTEAFF. In nucleotides, the CDR3 is TGCGCCAGCAGCCAAGATTGGGGGCCGAACACTGAAGCTTTCTTT.

This clonotype was detected ten times or more. The chain employs TRBV6-6 and TRBJ2-3; weak D call: TRBD1 (7 bases). V lost 0 bases to trimming and J lost 5 bases, with 15 bases between them. CDR3 size: 16 residues. The germline V gene encodes CDR1 MNHNY and CDR2 SVGAGI (reference sequence). The CDR3 loop reads CASSYSSAGGKDTQYF. CDR3 in DNA: TGTGCCAGCAGTTACTCGAGTGCAGGGGGGAAAGATACGCAGTATTTT.

In this sample, this clonotype turned up many times. The chain carries TRBV9 and TRBJ2-6, with TRBD1 as a possible D gene (5 bases). Trimming removed 4 bases at V and 3 bases at J, with 17 bases between. This CDR3 spans 17 amino acids. Germline CDR1 SGDLS, CDR2 YYNGEE. CDR3 region: CASSLNRQGVGANVLTF. The CDR3, as DNA: TGTGCCAGCAGCCTCAATCGTCAAGGGGTTGGGGCCAACGTCCTGACTTTC.

This clonotype was counted only a few times. The chain joins TRBV28 to TRBJ2-1; 13 bases fit TRBD2. This CDR3 is built from 16 residues. With 6 bases clipped from V and 5 bases from J, the junction kept 7 bases outside the gene matches. Germline V gives CDR1 MDHEN, CDR2 SYDVKM. The CDR3 nucleotides read TGTGCCAGCAGAAGGACTAGCGGGAGCTTTAACAATGAGCAGTTCTTC. It yields the protein CASRRTSGSFNNEQFF.

There are many counts of this clonotype. V is TRBV20-1 and J is TRBJ1-1; 8 positions agree with TRBD1. With V trimmed by 5 bases and J by 3 bases, 5 bases remained unmatched. Germline V CDR1 and CDR2: DFQATT, SNEGSKA (reference sequence). The CDR3 consists of 13 residues. In DNA form, the CDR3 reads TGCAGTGCTCTGACAGGGGCGGACACTGAAGCTTTCTTT. Its protein product is CSALTGADTEAFF.

This clonotype came up a few times. The J gene is TRBJ2-1, the V gene TRBV2; 12 nucleotides line up with TRBD1. Germline CDR1 and CDR2: SNHLY and FYNNEI. The CDR3 covers 15 residues. V was clipped by 5 bases and J by 7 bases; unmatched bases: 6. The CDR3 reads CASSRDRGLENEQFF. The CDR3 region has the DNA TGTGCCAGCAGTCGGGACAGGGGGCTGGAAAATGAGCAGTTCTTC. The full variable domain, in which reference TRBV2 and TRBJ2-1 provide the parts outside the CDR3, is EPEVTQTPSHQVTQMGQEVILRCVPISNHLYFYWYRQILGQKVEFLVSFYNNEISEKSEIFDDQFSVERPDGSNFTLKIRSTKLEDSAMYFCASSRDRGLENEQFFGPGTRLTVL.

On this clonotype itself: This may be a read error: a much more frequent sequence differs by one nucleotide. This chain uses TRBV5-1 with TRBJ2-1, with a weak D call TRBD2 (5 bases). Germline V gene sequence: CDR1 SGHRS, CDR2 YFSETQ. The CDR3 has 14 residues. The ends were cut back, 5 bases at V and 2 bases at J, with 11 bases in the middle. CDR3 bases: TGCGCCAGCAGTGAGGAGGCGACCTACAATGAGCAGTTCTTC. Protein sequence: CASSEEATYNEQFF.

The CDR3 DNA sequence: TGTGCCAGCAGCGAGGGACTAGCGGGAGTAATCTACGAGCAGTACTTC. Translated: CASSEGLAGVIYEQYF. The chain combines TRBV7-9 with TRBJ2-7, with 14 bases fitting TRBD2. Germline assignment: CDR1 SEHNR and CDR2 FQNEAQ (reference sequence). V was pared by 5 bases and J by 3 bases, with 6 bases of the junction left unmatched. This CDR3 region has 16 residues.

CDR3 DNA sequence: TGTGCCAGCAGCTCACACATTGGGGGATATGATTCTGGAAACACCATATATTTT. It yields the protein CASSSHIGGYDSGNTIYF. The chain is built from TRBV13 and TRBJ1-3, with a tentative D call TRBD1 (5 bases). This CDR3 region has 18 residues. The germline V gene encodes CDR1 PRHDT and CDR2 FYEKMQ (reference sequence). The V end was cut by 4 bases, the J end by 1 base, with 20 bases between.

This chain joins TRBV24-1 and TRBJ2-5; D ambiguous. V lost 4 bases, J lost 2 bases, and 7 bases lay in between. The CDR3 contains 13 residues. From germline, CDR1 is KGHDR and CDR2 SFDVKD. The DNA of the CDR3 is TGTGCCACCAGTGACACCGATCAAGAGACCCAGTACTTC. Its translation: CATSDTDQETQYF.

This clonotype has only a few counts. This chain connects TRBV7-9 to TRBJ2-6; the D gene could be TRBD1 or TRBD2 (5 bases each). Germline-derived CDR1 and CDR2 are SEHNR and FQNEAQ (reference sequence). The CDR3 contains 16 residues. The V gene lost 6 bases and the J gene lost 0 bases, with 12 bases spanning the gap. The CDR3 DNA follows: TGTGCCAGCAGTACCGGGACGATCTCTGGGGCCAACGTCCTGACTTTC. Amino acids: CASSTGTISGANVLTF. The full variable domain, its missing parts supplied by reference TRBV7-9 and TRBJ2-6, is DTGVSQNPRHKITKRGQNVTFRCDPISEHNRLYWYRQTLGQGPEFLTYFQNEAQLEKSRLLSDRFSAERPKGSFSTLEIQRTEQGDSAMYLCASSTGTISGANVLTFGAGSRLTVL.